What follows describes a single TCR beta chain. Antigen: not known. Data came from immunoSEQ multiplex PCR; TCRdb stores just in-frame clones and leaves some out. The profile shows 100,000 to 120,000 clones, around 85% of them singletons. The sample belongs to a study of T cell responses to AZD1222 COVID-19 vaccine. Study results and caveats: The study reported that nearly half of spike-specific TCRs target unmutated variant regions. Most donors were white British and more were female, and clonal diversity was possibly underestimated. Once two AZD1222 doses were given, Spike-specific TCR breadth and depth went up.

Sequenced material: peripheral blood, taken on day 0 of AZD1222 vaccination. This receptor was obtained from an adult in good health.

This CDR3 is CASSRQGSSGNTIYF. CDR3 DNA: TGTGCCAGCAGCCGTCAGGGGAGCTCTGGAAACACCATATATTTT. The chain couples TRBV6-5 to TRBJ1-3, with a weak D call TRBD1 (6 bases). V was shortened by 6 bases and J by 0 bases, with 12 bases between the two germline ends. Per the germline V gene, CDR1 is MNHEY and CDR2 is SVGAGI. The CDR3 sequence is 15 residues long.